This is a list of T cell receptor beta chains from one sample in a study of T cell responses to AZD1222 COVID-19 vaccine. Only in-frame clones appear in the TCRdb table, and some are missing; sequencing was by immunoSEQ multiplex PCR. The sample lists roughly 100,000 clones; 90% were seen once. This specimen was peripheral blood, taken on day 0 of AZD1222 vaccination. The receptors here all came from an adult in good health. Each CDR3 is given with its conserved first and last residue. A D gene is named only where the DNA matches it firmly. The listing skips clone size in some rows; elsewhere it reads once, few, many or a size class.

>TRBV6-1|TRBJ2-2|-|-
CASSDLWGLLDTGELFF
TGTGCCAGCAGTGACCTCTGGGGGCTTCTGGACACCGGGGAGCTGTTTTTT
>TRBV5-1|TRBJ2-7|-|-
CASSLKGGSSYEQYF
TGCGCCAGCAGCTTGAAAGGGGGGAGCTCCTACGAGCAGTACTTC
>TRBV30|TRBJ1-4|-|-
CAWSYLGHKLFF
TGTGCCTGGAGTTACCTCGGACATAAACTGTTTTTT
>TRBV19|TRBJ1-4|-|-
CASSIGQLNEKLFF
TGTGCCAGTAGTATTGGACAGCTTAATGAAAAACTGTTTTTT
>TRBV7-6|TRBJ1-1|-|-
CASSFFQAAPNTEAFF
TGTGCCAGCAGCTTTTTCCAGGCCGCTCCGAACACTGAAGCTTTCTTT
>TRBV28|TRBJ1-2|-|-
CASSRPVSGYGYTF
TGTGCCAGCAGCAGACCGGTCTCCGGCTATGGCTACACCTTC
>TRBV4-1|TRBJ1-4|-|once
CASSQDPAGSGEKLFF
TGCGCCAGCAGCCAAGATCCCGCGGGAAGTGGGGAAAAACTGTTTTTT
>TRBV7-9|TRBJ1-4|-|-
CASSPLAGNEKLFF
TGTGCCAGCAGTCCACTTGCCGGGAATGAAAAACTGTTTTTT
>TRBV3-1/TRBV3-2|TRBJ2-3|TRBD2|-
CASSQGIGGGSTDTQYF
TGTGCCAGCAGCCAAGGCATTGGCGGGGGTAGCACAGATACGCAGTATTTT
>TRBV2|TRBJ1-2|-|-
CASSDLSGRANGYTF
TGTGCCAGCAGTGATCTGTCCGGCAGGGCGAATGGCTACACCTTC
>TRBV7-9|TRBJ1-2|-|-
CASSLSLLRTRDGYTF
TGTGCCAGCAGCTTAAGCCTCCTCAGGACCAGGGACGGCTACACCTTC
>TRBV7-9|TRBJ1-2|-|-
CASSRGGYGYTF
TGTGCCAGCAGCCGAGGGGGCTATGGCTACACCTTC
>TRBV7-3|TRBJ2-3|TRBD2|-
CASSPSTGGTQYF
TGTGCCAGCAGCCCGTCTACGGGGGGTACGCAGTATTTT
>TRBV11-2|TRBJ1-2|-|few
CASSLVGQPSLGYTF
TGTGCCAGCAGCTTAGTAGGCCAGCCGAGTTTAGGCTACACCTTC
>TRBV2|TRBJ2-7|TRBD1|-
CASQGEPGQKSYEQYF
TGTGCCAGCCAAGGAGAACCGGGACAGAAAAGTTACGAGCAGTACTTC